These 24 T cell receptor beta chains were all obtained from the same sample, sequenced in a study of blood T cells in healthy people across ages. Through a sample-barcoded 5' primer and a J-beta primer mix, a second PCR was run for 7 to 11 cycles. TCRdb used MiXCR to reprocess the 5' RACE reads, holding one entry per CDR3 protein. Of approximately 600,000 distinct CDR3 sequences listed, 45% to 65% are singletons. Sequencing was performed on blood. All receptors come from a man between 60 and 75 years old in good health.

The CDR3, as DNA: TGTGCCAGCACCACCTCGCGGGGGGCGAACACTGAAGCTTTCTTT. Translation gives CASTTSRGANTEAFF. The chain links TRBV3-1 to TRBJ1-1; TRBD1 is a possible D gene (6 bases). Trimming stripped 7 bases from V and 1 base from J, with 16 bases between. Germline CDR1 LGHDT, CDR2 YNNKEL (reference sequence). This CDR3 is 15 amino acids long.

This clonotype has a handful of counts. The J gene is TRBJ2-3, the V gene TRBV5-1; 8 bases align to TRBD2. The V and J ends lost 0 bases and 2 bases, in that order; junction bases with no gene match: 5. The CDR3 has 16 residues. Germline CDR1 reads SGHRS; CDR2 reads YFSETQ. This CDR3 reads CASSLAQRGTTDTQYF. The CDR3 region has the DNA TGCGCCAGCAGCTTGGCCCAGCGGGGGACCACAGATACGCAGTATTTT.

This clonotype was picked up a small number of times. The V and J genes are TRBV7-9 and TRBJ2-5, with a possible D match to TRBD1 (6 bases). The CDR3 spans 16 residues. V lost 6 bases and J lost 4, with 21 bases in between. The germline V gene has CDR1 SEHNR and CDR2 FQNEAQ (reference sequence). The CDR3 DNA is TGTGCCAGCAGACCACAGGGAAAGAGGGATAGAGAGACCCAGTACTTC. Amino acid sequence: CASRPQGKRDRETQYF.

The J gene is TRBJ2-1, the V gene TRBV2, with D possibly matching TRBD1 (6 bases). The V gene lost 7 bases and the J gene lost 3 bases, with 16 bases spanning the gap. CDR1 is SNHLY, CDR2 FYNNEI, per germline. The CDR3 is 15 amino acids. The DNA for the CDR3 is TGTGCCAGCATGGGGCTGGGGGCCAACTACAATGAGCAGTTCTTC. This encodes CASMGLGANYNEQFF.

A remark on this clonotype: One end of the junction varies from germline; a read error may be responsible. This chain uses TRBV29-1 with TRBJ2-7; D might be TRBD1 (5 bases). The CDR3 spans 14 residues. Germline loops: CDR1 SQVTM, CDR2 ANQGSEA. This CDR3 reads CSVEARQGSYERYF. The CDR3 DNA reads TGCAGCGTTGAAGCGCGGCAGGGTTCCTACGAGCGGTACTTC.

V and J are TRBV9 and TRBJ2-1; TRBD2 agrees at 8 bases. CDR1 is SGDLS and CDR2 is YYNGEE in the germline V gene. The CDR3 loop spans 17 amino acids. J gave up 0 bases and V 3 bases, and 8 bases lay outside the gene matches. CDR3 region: CASSASGGLSSYNEQFF. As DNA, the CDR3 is TGTGCCAGCAGCGCGAGCGGGGGCCTGAGCTCCTACAATGAGCAGTTCTTC.

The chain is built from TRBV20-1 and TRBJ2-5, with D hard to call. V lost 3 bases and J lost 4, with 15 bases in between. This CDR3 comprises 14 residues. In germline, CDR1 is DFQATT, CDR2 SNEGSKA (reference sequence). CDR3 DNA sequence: TGCAGTGCTAGCCCTAACTTCCACGGAGAGACCCAGTACTTC. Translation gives CSASPNFHGETQYF.

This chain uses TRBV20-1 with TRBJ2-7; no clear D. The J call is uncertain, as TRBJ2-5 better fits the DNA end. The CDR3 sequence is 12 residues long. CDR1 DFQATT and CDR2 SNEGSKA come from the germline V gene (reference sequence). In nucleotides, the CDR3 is TGCAGTGCTAGCGGTGACGGAGAGACCCAGTACTTC. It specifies CSASGDGETQYF.

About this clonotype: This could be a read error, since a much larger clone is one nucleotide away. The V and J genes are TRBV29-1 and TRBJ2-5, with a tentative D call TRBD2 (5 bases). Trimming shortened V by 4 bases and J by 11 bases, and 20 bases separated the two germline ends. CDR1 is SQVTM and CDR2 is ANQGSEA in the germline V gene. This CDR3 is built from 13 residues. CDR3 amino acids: CSVAWTQANEQYF. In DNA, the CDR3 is TGCAGCGTTGCGTGGACTCAGGCGAATGAGCAGTACTTC.

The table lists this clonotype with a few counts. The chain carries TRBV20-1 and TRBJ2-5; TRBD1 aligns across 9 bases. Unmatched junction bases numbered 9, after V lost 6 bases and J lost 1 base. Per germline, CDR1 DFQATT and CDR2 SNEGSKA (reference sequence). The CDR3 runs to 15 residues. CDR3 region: CSARTGDILQETQYF. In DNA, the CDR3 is TGCAGTGCGAGGACAGGGGACATCCTCCAAGAGACCCAGTACTTC.

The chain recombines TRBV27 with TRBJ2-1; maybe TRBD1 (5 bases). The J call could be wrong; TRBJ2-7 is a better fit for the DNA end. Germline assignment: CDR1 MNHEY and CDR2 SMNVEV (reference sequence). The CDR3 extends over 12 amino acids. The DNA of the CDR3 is TGTGCCAGCAGTCCTTTGGACAATGAGCAGTACTTC. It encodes CASSPLDNEQYF.

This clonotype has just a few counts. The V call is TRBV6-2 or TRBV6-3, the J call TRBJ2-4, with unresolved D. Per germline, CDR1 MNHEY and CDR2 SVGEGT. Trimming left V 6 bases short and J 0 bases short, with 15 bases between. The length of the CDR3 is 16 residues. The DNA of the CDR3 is TGTGCCAGCAGACCGAATCGCTGGGTAGCCAAAAACATTCAGTACTTC. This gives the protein CASRPNRWVAKNIQYF.

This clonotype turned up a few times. CDR3 DNA sequence: TGTGCCAGCAGCGTAGGGGTCAGTCCCCAAGAGACCCAGTACTTC. This gives the protein CASSVGVSPQETQYF. This chain uses TRBV9 with TRBJ2-5; D not certain. The germline CDR1 and CDR2 sequences are SGDLS and YYNGEE. Trimming took 0 bases from V and 1 from J, leaving 10 bases between them. The CDR3 is 15 amino acids.

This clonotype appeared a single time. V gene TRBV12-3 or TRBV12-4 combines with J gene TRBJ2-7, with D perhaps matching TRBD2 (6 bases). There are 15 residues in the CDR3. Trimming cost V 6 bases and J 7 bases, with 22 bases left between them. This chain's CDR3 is CASSPGGKDYVEQYF. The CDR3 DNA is TGTGCCAGCAGCCCCGGGGGAAAGGACTACGTGGAGCAGTACTTC.

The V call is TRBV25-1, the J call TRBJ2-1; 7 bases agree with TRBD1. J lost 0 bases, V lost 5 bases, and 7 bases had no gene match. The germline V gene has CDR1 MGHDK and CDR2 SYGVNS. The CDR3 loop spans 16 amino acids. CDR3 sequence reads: CASSNIQGFSYNEQFF. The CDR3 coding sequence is TGTGCCAGCAGTAATATACAGGGGTTCTCCTACAATGAGCAGTTCTTC.

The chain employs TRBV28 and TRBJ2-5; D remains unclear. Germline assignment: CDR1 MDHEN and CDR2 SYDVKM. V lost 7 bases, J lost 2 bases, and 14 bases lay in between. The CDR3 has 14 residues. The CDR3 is CASIPYSPQETQYF. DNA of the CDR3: TGTGCCAGCATCCCTTATAGCCCGCAAGAGACCCAGTACTTC.

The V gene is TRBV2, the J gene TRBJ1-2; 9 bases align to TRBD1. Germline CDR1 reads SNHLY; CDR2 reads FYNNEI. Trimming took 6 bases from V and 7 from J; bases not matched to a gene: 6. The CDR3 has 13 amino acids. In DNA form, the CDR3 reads TGTGCCAGCAGAACAGGGGGCTCGGGTGGCTACACCTTC. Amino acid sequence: CASRTGGSGGYTF.

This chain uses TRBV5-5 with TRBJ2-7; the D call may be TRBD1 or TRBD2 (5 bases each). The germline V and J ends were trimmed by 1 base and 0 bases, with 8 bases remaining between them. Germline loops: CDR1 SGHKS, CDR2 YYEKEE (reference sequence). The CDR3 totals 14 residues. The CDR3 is CASSLLGDSYEQYF. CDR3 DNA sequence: TGTGCCAGCAGCTTGTTGGGGGACTCCTACGAGCAGTACTTC.

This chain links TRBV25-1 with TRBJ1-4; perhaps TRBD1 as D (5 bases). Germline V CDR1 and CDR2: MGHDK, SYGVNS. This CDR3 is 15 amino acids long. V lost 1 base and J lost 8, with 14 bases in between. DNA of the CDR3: TGTGCCAGCAGTGAATCTTGGCAGGGAGGGGAAAAACTGTTTTTT. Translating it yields CASSESWQGGEKLFF.

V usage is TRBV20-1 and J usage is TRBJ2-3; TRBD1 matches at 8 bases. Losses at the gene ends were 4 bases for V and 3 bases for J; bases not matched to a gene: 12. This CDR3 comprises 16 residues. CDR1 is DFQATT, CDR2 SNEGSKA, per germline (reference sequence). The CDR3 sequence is CSATRVGTGGTDTQYF. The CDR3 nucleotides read TGCAGTGCTACTAGGGTAGGGACAGGAGGGACAGATACGCAGTATTTT.

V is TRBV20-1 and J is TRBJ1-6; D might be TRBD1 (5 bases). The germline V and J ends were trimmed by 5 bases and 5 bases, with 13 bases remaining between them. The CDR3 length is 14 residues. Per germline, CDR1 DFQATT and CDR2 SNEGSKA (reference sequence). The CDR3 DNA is TGCAGTGCTTTCCCAGGGAAGGATAATTCACCCCTCCACTTT. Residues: CSAFPGKDNSPLHF.

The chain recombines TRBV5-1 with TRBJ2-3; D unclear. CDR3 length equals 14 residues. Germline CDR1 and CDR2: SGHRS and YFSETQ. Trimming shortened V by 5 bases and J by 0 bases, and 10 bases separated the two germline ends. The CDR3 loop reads CASRVVSSTDTQYF. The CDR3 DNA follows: TGCGCCAGCAGGGTAGTTTCTAGCACAGATACGCAGTATTTT. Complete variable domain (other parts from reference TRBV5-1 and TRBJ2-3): KAGVTQTPRYLIKTRGQQVTLSCSPISGHRSVSWYQQTPGQGLQFLFEYFSETQRNKGNFPGRFSGRQFSNSRSEMNVSTLELGDSALYLCASRVVSSTDTQYFGPGTRLTVL.

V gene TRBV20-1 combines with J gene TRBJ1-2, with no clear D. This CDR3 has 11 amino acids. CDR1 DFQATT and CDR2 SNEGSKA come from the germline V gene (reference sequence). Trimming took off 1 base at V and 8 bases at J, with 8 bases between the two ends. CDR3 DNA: TGCAGTGCTAGAGCAGCGTGGGGCTACACCTTC. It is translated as CSARAAWGYTF.

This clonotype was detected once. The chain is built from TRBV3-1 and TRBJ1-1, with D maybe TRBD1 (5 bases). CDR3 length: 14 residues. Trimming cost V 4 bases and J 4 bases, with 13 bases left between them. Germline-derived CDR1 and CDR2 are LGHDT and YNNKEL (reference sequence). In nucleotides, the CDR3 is TGTGCCAGCAGCCCCCCCGACAGAGGCACTGAAGCTTTCTTT. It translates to CASSPPDRGTEAFF.